A single sample gave rise to the 14 T cell receptor beta chains below, sequenced in a study of prognosis after radiotherapy for stage I lung cancer. Two-round multiplex PCR amplified TCR beta CDR3 from genomic DNA. Primers specific to each TRBV and TRBJ gene drove first-round PCR. TCRdb fed the multiplex PCR reads into MiXCR, producing one record per CDR3 protein. Of nearly 25,000 distinct CDR3 sequences listed, approximately 39% are singletons. The material was PBMCs, obtained before or after stereotactic body radiation therapy (not recorded which). Every receptor here comes from a donor of 50 years or more with non-small cell lung cancer.

In its sample, this clonotype was seen many times. The chain uses TRBV7-3 and TRBJ2-2; a possible D gene is TRBD1 (6 bases). Germline loops: CDR1 SGHTA, CDR2 FQGTGA. With 2 bases removed from V and 9 bases from J, the gap between germline ends came to 22 bases. The CDR3 totals 17 residues. The DNA for the CDR3 is TGTGCCAGCAGCTTATTGCAGGGGCCGGGATCAGGACGGGAGCTGTTTTTT. This gives the protein CASSLLQGPGSGRELFF.

The V call is TRBV6-5, the J call TRBJ2-7; D is perhaps TRBD2 (5 bases). Trimming took 4 bases from V and 7 from J, leaving 23 bases between them. CDR1 is MNHEY and CDR2 is SVGAGI in the germline V gene. This CDR3 is 16 amino acids long. Here the CDR3 DNA reads TGTGCCAGCAGTTCACACTCGAGCTGGAGGTCAGGAGAGCAGTACTTC. Protein product: CASSSHSSWRSGEQYF.

This clonotype was counted ten times or more. The J gene is TRBJ2-1, the V gene TRBV6-1; D unclear. Germline assignment: CDR1 MNHNS and CDR2 SASEGT. The CDR3 contains 15 residues. Deletions cut 0 bases from V and 8 bases from J, with 14 bases between. CDR3 loop: CASSEAQASGDEQFF. CDR3 sequence (DNA): TGTGCCAGCAGTGAAGCTCAGGCTAGTGGGGATGAGCAGTTCTTC.

This clonotype appeared many times. This chain links TRBV20-1 with TRBJ2-7; D possibly corresponds to TRBD1 (6 bases). V gave up 5 bases and J gave up 7 bases, with 15 bases separating them. Germline CDR1 and CDR2: DFQATT and SNEGSKA (reference sequence). CDR3 length equals 12 residues. CDR3 in DNA: TGCAGTGCTTGGGGGCGCCGGGATGAGCAGTACTTC. This encodes CSAWGRRDEQYF.

At least ten counts were recorded for this clonotype. The V and J genes are TRBV7-3 and TRBJ2-1, with D perhaps TRBD2 (7 bases). The V end lost 2 bases, the J end lost 7 bases, and 15 bases lay between the germline ends. This CDR3 comprises 15 residues. Germline CDR1 SGHTA, CDR2 FQGTGA. The CDR3 region has the DNA TGTGCCAGCAGCTTATTAACAGGGAGGGGGAATGAGCAGTTCTTC. Its protein product is CASSLLTGRGNEQFF.

The V gene is TRBV7-9, the J gene TRBJ1-4; no definite D call. Germline assignment: CDR1 SEHNR and CDR2 FQNEAQ (reference sequence). CDR3 length: 14 residues. V shed 3 bases and J shed 8 bases, with 13 bases lying between them. The CDR3 region has the DNA TGTGCCAGCAGCTTCGACGGGGTGGGGGAAAAACTGTTTTTT. This encodes CASSFDGVGEKLFF.

This clonotype was seen repeatedly, ten times or more. This chain connects TRBV30 to TRBJ1-1; a possible D gene is TRBD2 (5 bases). The J call may not be correct, given that the DNA end is closer to TRBJ2-7. The CDR3 has 14 amino acids. Per the germline V gene, CDR1 is GTSNPN and CDR2 is SVGIG (reference sequence). Written as DNA, the CDR3 is TGTGCCTGGATGGTGCCGGGGATTTTCTACGAGCAGTACTTC. Its protein product is CAWMVPGIFYEQYF.

The gene calls are TRBV24-1 and TRBJ2-3; no firm D call. CDR1 KGHDR and CDR2 SFDVKD come from the germline V gene. Trimming took off 3 bases at V and 1 base at J, with 16 bases between the two ends. The CDR3 sequence is 17 residues long. The CDR3 sequence: CATSDLGYWQGTDTQYF. The CDR3 DNA reads as TGTGCCACCAGTGATCTGGGTTATTGGCAGGGCACAGATACGCAGTATTTT.

This clonotype is termed medium-sized (0.01 to 0.1%). The V and J genes are TRBV20-1 and TRBJ2-3; TRBD2 agrees at 15 bases. V shed 8 bases and J 3 bases; nucleotides not matched to a gene: 6. Germline-derived CDR1 and CDR2 are DFQATT and SNEGSKA (reference sequence). CDR3 length: 15 residues. The chain's CDR3 is CSQGTSGRKTDTQYF. The DNA of the CDR3 is TGCAGTCAAGGGACTAGCGGGAGGAAGACAGATACGCAGTATTTT.

Ten or more counts support this clonotype. The rearrangement uses TRBV30 and TRBJ2-7, with 9 bases fitting TRBD1. The CDR3 covers 15 residues. Looked up from germline, CDR1 is GTSNPN and CDR2 is SVGIG (reference sequence). V dropped 0 bases and J dropped 5; count of bases not matched to a gene: 8. The CDR3: CAWSVPGTGSNEQYF. CDR3 nucleotides: TGTGCCTGGAGTGTCCCCGGGACAGGGAGTAACGAGCAGTACTTC.

This chain uses TRBV3-1 with TRBJ2-3; possible D gene TRBD1, 6 bases. The CDR3 runs 14 residues. The ends were cut back, 4 bases at V and 9 bases at J, with 17 bases in the middle. CDR1 and CDR2 from the germline V gene are LGHDT and YNNKEL (reference sequence). The CDR3 DNA sequence: TGTGCCAGCAGCCTCCTAGGGGGATCTCAGACGCAGTATTTT. It translates to CASSLLGGSQTQYF.

The chain links TRBV6-5 to TRBJ2-7; possible D gene TRBD2, 5 bases. Germline loops: CDR1 MNHEY, CDR2 SVGAGI. The CDR3 contains 17 residues. V was trimmed by 0 bases and J by 2 bases, leaving 17 bases between them. This CDR3 is CASSYSSKRNLAYEQYF. In nucleotides, the CDR3 is TGTGCCAGCAGTTACTCGAGTAAGCGGAACCTGGCCTACGAGCAGTACTTC.

This clonotype was recorded many times. The chain uses TRBV5-1 and TRBJ2-7, with 8 bases aligning to TRBD2. CDR1 is SGHRS, CDR2 YFSETQ, per germline. There are 16 residues in the CDR3. Trimming cost V 4 bases and J 3 bases; bases outside gene matches: 12. DNA for the CDR3: TGCGCCAGCAGCCCGGGGGGGGGGACTGAACTCTACGAGCAGTACTTC. Translated: CASSPGGGTELYEQYF.

This clonotype was observed at least ten times. J is TRBJ2-1 and V is TRBV18, with D possibly matching TRBD1 (5 bases). The germline CDR1 and CDR2 sequences are KGHSH and LQKENI. Trimming pared 1 base from V and 8 bases from J, leaving 18 bases between. This CDR3 comprises 16 residues. The CDR3 loop reads CASSPQVGQGVDEQFF. CDR3 DNA sequence: TGTGCCAGCTCACCACAGGTCGGGCAGGGTGTGGATGAGCAGTTCTTC.